This TCR beta chain stems from a study of regulatory T cells in long-lasting Graves disease. Study-level findings and limits: Preferential use of TRBV28, TRBJ1-2 and TRBJ2-5 was seen in persistent disease. Graves' patients with persistent disease showed TCR diversity lower than patients newly diagnosed.

This clonotype was counted between two and nine times. The antigen remains undetermined. Time point meaning: newly diagnosed GD, antithyroid drugs for less than 3 months. Following extraction of RNA from PBMCs, that RNA was used to make the TCR library. The CDR3 length is 13 residues. V was clipped by 6 bases and J by 6 bases, with 12 bases between them. Germline lookup yields CDR1 KGHSH and CDR2 LQKENI. Both iRepertoire HTBI primers and Arm-PCR of CDR3 regions were used to build the TCR beta libraries. TCRdb re-called the multiplex PCR reads with MiXCR, one entry per CDR3 protein. The sample gives a few hundred thousand distinct CDR3 sequences, approximately 16% of which show up once; roughly a fifth is in the top ten.

Sample: peripheral blood mononuclear cells (PBMCs), taken at new diagnosis, from a patient treated with antithyroid drugs. The rearrangement links TRBV18 to TRBJ1-5; D not resolved. The receptor comes from a female donor with Graves disease. CDR3 coding DNA: TGTGCCAGCTCGCCAGCGGGGTTTCAGCCCCAGCATTTT. As protein: CASSPAGFQPQHF.